Given below is one T cell receptor beta chain in context. Trimming left V 3 bases short and J 2 bases short, with 12 bases between. The CDR3 has 15 amino acids. CDR1 is SGHTA and CDR2 is FQGNSA in the germline V gene. This entry comes from a study of OX40 agonist ivuxolimab in advanced cancers. Sequencing was performed with immunoSEQ multiplex PCR; in TCRdb, only in-frame clones are kept and a portion is missing. This sample has roughly 57,000 clones, with 70% to 85% found just once. The chain is built from TRBV7-2 and TRBJ2-3; D call uncertain. This receptor was identified in an adult with an advanced solid tumor such as melanoma, head and neck, liver or kidney cancer. The sample was CD4+ or CD8+ T cells sorted from blood, taken in a trial of the OX40 agonist ivuxolimab. The CDR3 DNA is TGTGCCAGCAGCTTGGAGCCGATACCCACAGATACGCAGTATTTT. This sequence encodes CASSLEPIPTDTQYF.